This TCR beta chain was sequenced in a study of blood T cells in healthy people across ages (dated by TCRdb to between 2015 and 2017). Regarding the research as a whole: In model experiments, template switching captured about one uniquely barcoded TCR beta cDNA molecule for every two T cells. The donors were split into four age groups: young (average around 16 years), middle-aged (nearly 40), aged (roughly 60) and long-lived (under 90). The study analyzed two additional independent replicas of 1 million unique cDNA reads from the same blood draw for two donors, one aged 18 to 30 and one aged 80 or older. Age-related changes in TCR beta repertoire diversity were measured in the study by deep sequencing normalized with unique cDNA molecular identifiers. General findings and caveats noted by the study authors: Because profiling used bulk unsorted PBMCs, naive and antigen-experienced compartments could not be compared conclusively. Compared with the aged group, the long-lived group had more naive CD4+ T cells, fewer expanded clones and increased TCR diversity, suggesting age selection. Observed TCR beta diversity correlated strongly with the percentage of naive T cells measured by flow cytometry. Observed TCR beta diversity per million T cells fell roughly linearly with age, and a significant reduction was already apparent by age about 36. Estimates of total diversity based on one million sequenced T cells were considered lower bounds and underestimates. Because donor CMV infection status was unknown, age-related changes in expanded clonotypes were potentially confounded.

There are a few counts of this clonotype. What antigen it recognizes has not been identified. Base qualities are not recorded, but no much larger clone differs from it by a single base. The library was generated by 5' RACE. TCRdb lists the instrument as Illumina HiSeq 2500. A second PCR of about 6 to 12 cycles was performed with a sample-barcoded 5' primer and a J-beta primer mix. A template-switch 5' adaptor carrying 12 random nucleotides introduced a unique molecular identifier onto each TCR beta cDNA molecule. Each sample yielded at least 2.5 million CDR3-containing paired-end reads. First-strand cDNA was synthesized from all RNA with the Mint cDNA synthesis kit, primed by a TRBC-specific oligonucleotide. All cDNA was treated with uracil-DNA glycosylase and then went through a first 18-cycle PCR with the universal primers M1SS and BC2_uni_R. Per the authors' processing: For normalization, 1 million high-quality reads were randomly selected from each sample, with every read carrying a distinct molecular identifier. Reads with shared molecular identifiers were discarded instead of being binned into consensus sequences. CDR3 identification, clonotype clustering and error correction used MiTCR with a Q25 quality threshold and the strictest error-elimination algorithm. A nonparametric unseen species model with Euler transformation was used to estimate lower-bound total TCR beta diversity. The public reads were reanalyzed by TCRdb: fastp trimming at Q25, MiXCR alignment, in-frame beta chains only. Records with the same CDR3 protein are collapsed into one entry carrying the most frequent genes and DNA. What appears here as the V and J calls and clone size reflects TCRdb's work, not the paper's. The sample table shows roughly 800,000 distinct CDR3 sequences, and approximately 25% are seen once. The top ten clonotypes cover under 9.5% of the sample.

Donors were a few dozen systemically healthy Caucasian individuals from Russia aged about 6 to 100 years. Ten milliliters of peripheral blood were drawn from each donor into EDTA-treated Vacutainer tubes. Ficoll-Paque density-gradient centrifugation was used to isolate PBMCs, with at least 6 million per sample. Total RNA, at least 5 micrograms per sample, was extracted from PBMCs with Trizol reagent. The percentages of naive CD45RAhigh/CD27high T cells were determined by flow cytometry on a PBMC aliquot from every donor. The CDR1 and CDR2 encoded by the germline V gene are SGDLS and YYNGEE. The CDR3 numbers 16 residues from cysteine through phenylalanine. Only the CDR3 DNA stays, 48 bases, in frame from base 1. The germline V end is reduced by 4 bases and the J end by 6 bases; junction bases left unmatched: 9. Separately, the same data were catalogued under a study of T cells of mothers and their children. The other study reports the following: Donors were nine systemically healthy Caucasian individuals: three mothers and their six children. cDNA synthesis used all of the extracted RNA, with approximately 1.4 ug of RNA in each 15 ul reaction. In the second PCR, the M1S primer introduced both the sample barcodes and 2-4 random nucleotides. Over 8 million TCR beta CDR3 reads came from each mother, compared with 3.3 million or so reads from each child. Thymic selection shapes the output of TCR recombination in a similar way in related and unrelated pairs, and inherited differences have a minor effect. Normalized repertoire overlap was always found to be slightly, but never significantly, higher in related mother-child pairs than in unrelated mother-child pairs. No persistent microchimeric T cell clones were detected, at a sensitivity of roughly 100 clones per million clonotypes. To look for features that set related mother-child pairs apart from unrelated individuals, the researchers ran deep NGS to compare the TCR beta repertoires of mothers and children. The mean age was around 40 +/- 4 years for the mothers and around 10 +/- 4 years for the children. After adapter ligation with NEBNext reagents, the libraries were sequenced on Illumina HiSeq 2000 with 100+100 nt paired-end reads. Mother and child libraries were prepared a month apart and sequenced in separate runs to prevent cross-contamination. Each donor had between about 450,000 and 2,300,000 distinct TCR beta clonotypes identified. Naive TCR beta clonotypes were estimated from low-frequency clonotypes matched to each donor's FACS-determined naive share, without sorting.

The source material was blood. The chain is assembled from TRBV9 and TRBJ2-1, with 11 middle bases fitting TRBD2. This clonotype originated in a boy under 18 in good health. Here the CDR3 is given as CASSSGLAGSVNEQFF. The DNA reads TGTGCCAGCAGCTCCGGACTAGCGGGTTCTGTCAATGAGCAGTTCTTC.